This T cell receptor beta chain was profiled in a study of vaccination effects on CD4 cells after COVID-19 (dated by TCRdb to the early 2020s). Broadly, across the study: Participants received two doses of either the BNT162b2 or the mRNA-1273 mRNA SARS-CoV-2 vaccine. The study compared SARS-CoV-2 spike-specific CD4+ TCR repertoires before and after mRNA vaccination in COVID-19 convalescent patients and infection-naive vaccine recipients. The Oncomine TCR Beta short-read assay on an Illumina iSeq 100 was used to sequence cultures from other donors in the study. The full study included 9 to 10 COVID-19 convalescent patients and several SARS-CoV-2-naive healthy vaccine recipients. Study-level results and caveats: In healthy vaccine recipients, vaccine-induced clones were almost all SARS-CoV-2 mono-reactive, with only 1 of 255 cross-reactive with common cold coronaviruses. Both infection-induced and vaccine-induced clones contracted markedly at late post-vaccination timepoints, which is consistent with waning T cell responses. The study was limited by a small number of convalescent patients and lacked early post-infection timepoints.

Turning to this clone: What antigen it recognizes has not been identified. No much larger clone is present one base from it, and per-base qualities are unavailable.

The ViraFEST assay stimulated PBMC with viral peptide pools and then used TCR sequencing to identify antigen-specific CD4+ T cell clonotypes by expansion. After 10 to 11 days of culture, CD4+ T cells were isolated with the EasySep CD4+ T cell isolation kit. Healthy vaccine recipients had no prior SARS-CoV-2 infection, confirmed by negative nucleocapsid antibodies before and after vaccination. Each well held fewer than 2.5 million PBMC cultured in IMDM containing roughly 5% human AB serum, roughly 10 IU/ml IL-2 and gentamicin, along with about 10 ug/ml peptides. On days 3 and 7, half of the culture medium was replaced with fresh IL-2-containing medium. Each peptide stimulation condition was cultured in triplicate wells unless otherwise noted. PBMC were separated from whole blood using Ficoll-Paque Plus gradient centrifugation and were then either cryopreserved at -140C or used fresh. Overlapping peptide pools spanned the spike proteins of SARS-CoV-2 and the common cold coronaviruses HCoV-NL63, HCoV-OC43 and HCoV-229E. The QIAamp micro DNA kit was used to extract genomic DNA from the cultured CD4+ T cells.

Library generation was performed with the immunoSEQ multiplex PCR assay. TCR beta CDR3 sequencing was performed on DNA from the cultured, isolated CD4+ T cells. In the source study's methods: The analysis removed non-productive TCR sequences, trimmed reads to the CDR3 region, and retained only CDR3s that were 7 or more amino acids long. Antigen-specific clonotypes were identified using the MANAFEST web app by comparison of expansion in peptide wells against reference cultures. Positive clones required FDR<0.05 expansion versus reference and all other wells, odds ratio above 5, and frequency above 0.1% in two replicate wells. Clonotypes significantly expanded in SARS-CoV-2 spike wells and in at least one common cold coronavirus spike condition were defined as cross-reactive. CDR3 similarity was assessed by Levenshtein distance using the stringdist R package, and unrooted trees were constructed with ape in R 3.6.1. The immuneACCESS repertoire file appears here via TCRdb, limited to in-frame rearrangements. These files lack a portion of the clones; in checked studies, under half of the deficit traces to unresolved V genes, and the cause of the others is not known. V and J calls plus clone size are reproduced from that table; the DNA served to infer D and trimming. A total of 78,000 or so clones appear in this sample, 78% of them only once. The top ten hold about 10% of the sample.

The receptor's source is a human donor who received a COVID-19 vaccine. Sequenced material: CD4+ T cells from PBMCs cultured with SARS-CoV-2 spike peptides, taken before COVID-19 vaccination. The cell subset or site tag for this specimen amounts to: SARS-CoV-2 spike overlapping peptide pool stimulation.

The CDR3 protein: CASSLVPLAYETQYF. The DNA sequence reads TGTGCCAGCAGCTTAGTTCCTCTAGCGTATGAGACCCAGTACTTC. The sequence links TRBV7-2 to TRBJ2-5; TRBD2 might be the D gene, on 6 matching bases. The junction shows trimming of 1 base on V and 5 bases on J, plus 14 bases between the germline ends. The CDR3 starts with the cysteine, ends with the phenylalanine, and has 15 residues. Only the CDR3 portion is preserved as DNA: 45 bases, with reading frame beginning at the first base. Based on the germline V gene, the CDR1 and CDR2 sequences are SGHTA and FQGNSA.